A single sample gave rise to the 24 T cell receptor beta chains below, sequenced in a study of blood T cell repertoires in COVID-19. The protocol was immunoSEQ multiplex PCR, while the TCRdb copy is restricted to in-frame clones and leaves out a portion. The data contain some 220,000 clones, around 83% of them singletons. The sequenced material came from peripheral blood. All receptors come from a man in his fifties with active or convalescent COVID-19.

This sequence joins TRBV19 and TRBJ2-3, with D perhaps TRBD2 (5 bases). The ends were cut back, 6 bases at V and 2 bases at J, with 12 bases in the middle. The CDR3 length is 14 residues. Germline values: CDR1 LNHDA, CDR2 SQIVND (reference sequence). In DNA, the CDR3 is TGTGCCAGTAGGGCGTTGGGAGCCACAGATACGCAGTATTTT. It is translated as CASRALGATDTQYF. The complete variable domain, with remaining parts taken from reference TRBV19 and TRBJ2-3, reads DGGITQSPKYLFRKEGQNVTLSCEQNLNHDAMYWYRQDPGQGLRLIYYSQIVNDFQKGDIAEGYSVSREKKESFPLTVTSAQKNPTAFYLCASRALGATDTQYFGPGTRLTVL.

As concerns this clone: Other DNA sequences in the same sample also yield this CDR3. This chain uses TRBV4-3 with TRBJ2-1; TRBD1 is a possible D gene (6 bases). The V and J ends lost 0 bases and 4 bases respectively, with 10 bases between them. Germline V gives CDR1 LGHNA, CDR2 YSLEER. The CDR3 extends over 15 amino acids. CDR3 in amino acids: CASSQDPTGYNEQFF. DNA of the CDR3: TGCGCCAGCAGCCAAGACCCGACAGGTTACAATGAGCAGTTCTTC.

The rearrangement joins TRBV27 to TRBJ2-1, with 10 positions matching TRBD2. Germline CDR1 MNHEY, CDR2 SMNVEV (reference sequence). The V and J ends lost 6 bases and 2 bases, in that order; junction bases with no gene match: 10. There are 17 residues in the CDR3. The CDR3 coding sequence is TGTGCCAGCAGCGACTCCTTTAGCGGGAGGACCTACAATGAGCAGTTCTTC. It codes for CASSDSFSGRTYNEQFF.

The V gene is TRBV7-6, the J gene TRBJ1-6; 8 positions match TRBD1. With 3 bases clipped from V and 7 bases from J, the junction kept 14 bases outside the gene matches. The germline V gene encodes CDR1 SGHVS and CDR2 FNYEAQ. The CDR3 covers 18 residues. CDR3 DNA sequence: TGTGCCAGCAGCTTTAGCGCCCCGGGGAGACAGGGGAATTCACCCCTCCACTTT. It specifies CASSFSAPGRQGNSPLHF.

This clone was seen a few times. V gene TRBV5-1 combines with J gene TRBJ1-1; D unresolved. Germline CDR1 is SGHRS and CDR2 is YFSETQ. This CDR3 spans 15 amino acids. The V end was cut by 0 bases, the J end by 0 bases, with 9 bases between. The CDR3 DNA reads as TGCGCCAGCAGCTTGGATCCACAGATGAACACTGAAGCTTTCTTT. Translated, it gives CASSLDPQMNTEAFF.

The chain uses TRBV28 and TRBJ1-2; 8 bases line up with TRBD1. Germline V gives CDR1 MDHEN, CDR2 SYDVKM. CDR3 length: 14 amino acids. With 6 bases clipped from V and 4 bases from J, the junction kept 7 bases outside the gene matches. CDR3 sequence: CASSPGQDGYGYTF. The CDR3 DNA is TGTGCCAGCAGCCCGGGACAGGACGGCTATGGCTACACCTTC.

The J gene is TRBJ2-1, the V gene TRBV2; 12 bases are a match to TRBD2. The CDR3 spans 15 residues. With V trimmed by 8 bases and J by 8 bases, 10 bases remained unmatched. The germline CDR1 and CDR2 sequences are SNHLY and FYNNEI. Here the CDR3 DNA reads TGTGCCAGCTCCCTACTAGCGGGGGGTAGGGATGAGCAGTTCTTC. Encoded protein: CASSLLAGGRDEQFF.

The chain joins TRBV6-5 to TRBJ2-3; D call uncertain. The CDR3 covers 11 residues. The germline V gene has CDR1 MNHEY and CDR2 SVGAGI. With 4 bases removed from V and 8 bases from J, the gap between germline ends came to 7 bases. In DNA, the CDR3 is TGTGCCAGCAGTTCCGGGTCTACGCAGTATTTT. Protein sequence: CASSSGSTQYF.

The CDR3 DNA is TGCGCCTGCCGACAGGGGGGGCGTGTGGCTAATGAAAAACTGTTTTTT. It codes for CACRQGGRVANEKLFF. The V call is TRBV10-1, the J call TRBJ1-4; 9 nucleotides agree with TRBD1. V gave up 11 bases and J gave up 3 bases; unmatched junction bases: 13. In germline, CDR1 is WNHNN, CDR2 SYGVQD (reference sequence). This CDR3 comprises 16 residues.

This chain links TRBV5-1 with TRBJ1-5; 11 bases line up with TRBD1. The CDR3 has 15 residues. V was clipped by 3 bases and J by 6 bases; unmatched bases: 5. The germline gives CDR1 SGHRS, CDR2 YFSETQ. The chain's CDR3 is CASSWTGGDGQPQHF. In DNA form, the CDR3 reads TGCGCCAGCAGCTGGACAGGGGGCGACGGTCAGCCCCAGCATTTT.

The V gene is TRBV29-1, the J gene TRBJ1-1; 7 bases are shared with TRBD1. Trimming cost V 7 bases and J 6 bases; bases outside gene matches: 5. The CDR3 covers 11 residues. Germline V gene sequence: CDR1 SQVTM, CDR2 ANQGSEA. The CDR3 sequence is CSAPTGSEAFF. Here the CDR3 DNA reads TGCAGCGCTCCGACAGGGTCTGAAGCTTTCTTT.

The chain links TRBV18 to TRBJ1-3; 7 bases agree with TRBD1. The germline V gene encodes CDR1 KGHSH and CDR2 LQKENI. V lost 3 bases, J lost 0 bases, and 8 bases stayed unmatched. This CDR3 contains 17 residues. CDR3 bases: TGTGCCAGCTCACCGACCCGGACAGGCGTCTCTGGAAACACCATATATTTT. It is translated as CASSPTRTGVSGNTIYF.

This chain connects TRBV30 to TRBJ2-7; 7 bases agree with TRBD2. V dropped 3 bases and J dropped 2; count of bases not matched to a gene: 10. The CDR3 contains 15 residues. The V gene's germline CDR1 is GTSNPN and CDR2 SVGIG (reference sequence). CDR3 coding DNA: TGTGCCTGGAGCACGGGGACTACCCCAACCTACGAGCAGTACTTC. The encoded protein is CAWSTGTTPTYEQYF.

This chain joins TRBV20-1 and TRBJ1-1; D is possibly TRBD1 (5 bases). The CDR3 extends over 12 amino acids. Per germline, CDR1 DFQATT and CDR2 SNEGSKA (reference sequence). V was cut by 3 bases and J by 11 bases, with 16 bases left in between. The CDR3 here is CSASQGGWAAFF. DNA for the CDR3: TGCAGTGCTAGTCAGGGAGGGTGGGCCGCTTTCTTT.

The rearrangement joins TRBV28 to TRBJ2-5; the D is unclear. V gave up 3 bases and J gave up 5 bases, with 13 bases separating them. CDR1 MDHEN and CDR2 SYDVKM come from the germline V gene. The CDR3 totals 14 residues. CDR3 sequence reads: CASSLWSVGETQYF. As DNA, the CDR3 is TGTGCCAGCAGTTTGTGGAGTGTTGGTGAGACCCAGTACTTC. The full variable domain, with the rest looked up from reference TRBV28 and TRBJ2-5, is DVKVTQSSRYLVKRTGEKVFLECVQDMDHENMFWYRQDPGLGLRLIYFSYDVKMKEKGDIPEGYSVSREKKERFSLILESASTNQTSMYLCASSLWSVGETQYFGPGTRLLVL.

V gene TRBV29-1 combines with J gene TRBJ2-1, with D possibly TRBD1 on 5 matching bases. The V gene lost 7 bases and the J gene lost 0 bases, with 13 bases spanning the gap. The CDR3 has 14 residues. CDR1 and CDR2 from the germline V gene are SQVTM and ANQGSEA. CDR3 amino acids: CSAPRQSSYNEQFF. In DNA form, the CDR3 reads TGCAGCGCCCCGAGACAGAGCTCCTACAATGAGCAGTTCTTC.

The chain employs TRBV5-5 and TRBJ2-2, with 11 nucleotides matching TRBD2. The V and J ends lost 0 bases and 0 bases, in that order; junction bases with no gene match: 4. Germline CDR1 is SGHKS and CDR2 is YYEKEE (reference sequence). CDR3 length: 18 amino acids. The CDR3, as DNA: TGTGCCAGCAGCTTGGCGCTAGCGGGAGGCGCGAACACCGGGGAGCTGTTTTTT. Translated, it gives CASSLALAGGANTGELFF.

The chain links TRBV2 to TRBJ2-2; 11 nucleotides agree with TRBD2. Germline V gene lookup returns CDR1 SNHLY and CDR2 FYNNEI. This CDR3 is 15 amino acids long. After removal of 8 bases from V and 4 bases from J, the junction contained 6 bases not matched to a gene. CDR3 protein: CASLPTSGVTGELFF. CDR3 DNA: TGTGCCAGCCTCCCGACTAGCGGGGTCACCGGGGAGCTGTTTTTT.

This chain uses TRBV13 with TRBJ2-4; D is undetermined. The CDR3 is 16 residues long. In germline, CDR1 is PRHDT, CDR2 FYEKMQ (reference sequence). V was cut by 1 base and J by 3 bases, with 13 bases left in between. CDR3 in amino acids: CASSLVARSIKNIQYF. CDR3 DNA: TGTGCCAGCAGCTTAGTCGCCAGATCGATCAAAAACATTCAGTACTTC.

CDR3 residues: CASSSAYSGANVLTF. The DNA of the CDR3 is TGTGCCAGCAGCTCCGCCTACTCTGGGGCCAACGTCCTGACTTTC. The chain uses TRBV7-6 and TRBJ2-6; D gene ambiguous. The CDR3 covers 15 residues. CDR1 and CDR2 (germline): SGHVS, FNYEAQ. Trimming took 4 bases from V and 0 from J, leaving 7 bases between them.

The rearrangement joins TRBV10-2 to TRBJ2-7; TRBD1 might be the D (5 bases). The germline V gene encodes CDR1 WSHSY and CDR2 SAAADI. This CDR3 spans 11 amino acids. V dropped 6 bases and J dropped 5 bases, with 8 bases sitting between them. CDR3 sequence: CASRAGNEQYV. The CDR3 DNA sequence: TGCGCCAGCAGGGCAGGGAACGAGCAGTACGTC.

This sequence joins TRBV3-1 (or the pseudogene TRBV3-2) and TRBJ2-7, with 11 positions matching TRBD2. Germline CDR1 reads LGHDT; CDR2 reads YNNKEL (reference sequence). This CDR3 is 16 amino acids long. V dropped 0 bases and J dropped 4; count of bases not matched to a gene: 5. The CDR3 loop reads CASSQDYSGRAYEQYF. The CDR3 DNA follows: TGTGCCAGCAGCCAAGATTATAGCGGGAGGGCATACGAGCAGTACTTC.

The gene calls are TRBV11-2 and TRBJ2-7; D is perhaps TRBD1 (6 bases). The length of the CDR3 is 15 residues. V was cut by 3 bases and J by 2 bases, with 14 bases left in between. Germline lookup yields CDR1 SGHAT and CDR2 FQNNGV. The CDR3 DNA is TGTGCCAGCAGCTTCCACGGGACACAAACCTACGAGCAGTACTTC. This translates into CASSFHGTQTYEQYF.

V is TRBV7-2 and J is TRBJ2-3; 12 bases fit TRBD2. The V segment lost 1 base and the J segment 8 bases; nucleotides outside the gene matches: 1. This CDR3 contains 14 residues. In germline, CDR1 is SGHTA, CDR2 FQGNSA. The CDR3 DNA reads as TGTGCCAGCAGCTTAGGACTAGCGGGAGCTACGCAGTATTTT. This translates into CASSLGLAGATQYF.